Below are 32 T cell receptor beta chains sequenced from a single sample in a study of response to subunit inactivated influenza vaccine. TCRdb reprocessed the RT-PCR reads with MiXCR, giving one entry per CDR3 protein. Counted here are 700,000 to 900,000 distinct CDR3 sequences, approximately 21% occurring once; the ten biggest clones make up roughly 10%. Sequencing used PBMCs from blood, obtained more than 4 days after vaccination. The origin of the receptors is a man aged 45-60 years who received an inactivated influenza vaccine.

This clonotype was seen at least ten times. CDR3 loop: CASSPDRWNTEAFF. CDR3 DNA sequence: TGTGCCAGCAGCCCAGATCGTTGGAACACTGAAGCTTTCTTT. The chain uses TRBV7-2 and TRBJ1-1, with D uncertain. V gave up 5 bases and J gave up 1 base, with 11 bases separating them. The CDR3 is 14 amino acids. Germline assignment: CDR1 SGHTA and CDR2 FQGNSA.

The chain carries TRBV12-3 or TRBV12-4 and TRBJ1-3; D is possibly TRBD1 (6 bases). This CDR3 is built from 15 residues. V lost 5 bases and J lost 0, with 11 bases in between. CDR3 coding DNA: TGTGCCAGCAGTGAAGCCAGGGGCTCTGGAAACACCATATATTTT. This translates into CASSEARGSGNTIYF.

There are a few counts of this clonotype. The chain links TRBV7-2 to TRBJ2-3; 10 bases align to TRBD2. CDR1 and CDR2 from the germline V gene are SGHTA and FQGNSA. With 0 bases clipped from V and 7 bases from J, the junction kept 10 bases outside the gene matches. This CDR3 spans 17 amino acids. The CDR3 here is CASSLASTSGESNTQYF. For the CDR3, the DNA is TGTGCCAGCAGCTTAGCTAGTACTAGCGGGGAATCTAATACGCAGTATTTT.

This clonotype was detected a few times. The chain has TRBV25-1 and TRBJ2-3; a possible D gene is TRBD2 (5 bases). Germline CDR1 reads MGHDK; CDR2 reads SYGVNS. The CDR3 consists of 14 residues. V was cut by 1 base and J by 10 bases, with 15 bases left in between. The CDR3 region is CASSEFRGNSAQYF. CDR3 nucleotides: TGTGCCAGCAGTGAATTCCGGGGAAATTCGGCGCAGTATTTT.

This clonotype was observed a few times. The rearrangement links TRBV29-1 to TRBJ2-7, with TRBD2 matching over 9 bases. From germline, CDR1 is SQVTM and CDR2 ANQGSEA. V was clipped by 3 bases and J by 0 bases; unmatched bases: 3. This CDR3 is 14 amino acids long. The CDR3 loop reads CSVDGSGGSYEQYF. CDR3 nucleotide sequence: TGCAGCGTTGATGGTAGCGGGGGCTCCTACGAGCAGTACTTC.

This clonotype was counted only a few times. The chain carries TRBV9 and TRBJ2-3; 8 bases line up with TRBD2. CDR1 and CDR2 (germline): SGDLS, YYNGEE. The CDR3 runs to 14 residues. The junction had 8 bases not matched to a gene; V was cut back by 3 bases and J by 8 bases. The CDR3 loop reads CASSAPDGRGTQYF. DNA of the CDR3: TGTGCCAGCAGCGCCCCGGACGGGAGGGGTACGCAGTATTTT.

The chain uses TRBV6-5 and TRBJ1-2; D not resolved. V was cut by 4 bases and J by 4 bases, with 19 bases left in between. Germline V CDR1 and CDR2: MNHEY, SVGAGI. This CDR3 spans 16 amino acids. CDR3 loop: CASSSQWWLESYGYTF. The CDR3 DNA reads as TGTGCCAGCAGTTCTCAGTGGTGGCTGGAAAGCTATGGCTACACCTTC.

The V and J genes are TRBV7-6 and TRBJ1-1; D is unclear. The CDR3 is 13 residues long. Germline CDR1 is SGHVS and CDR2 is FNYEAQ. V was clipped by 1 base and J by 4 bases, with 7 bases between them. The CDR3 protein is CASSLVQSTEAFF. For the CDR3, the DNA is TGTGCCAGCAGCTTAGTACAGAGCACTGAAGCTTTCTTT.

This clonotype appeared a few times. The chain recombines TRBV20-1 with TRBJ2-7, with 9 positions matching TRBD1. Germline CDR1 DFQATT, CDR2 SNEGSKA (reference sequence). V shed 4 bases and J 4 bases; nucleotides not matched to a gene: 8. The CDR3 loop spans 14 amino acids. The CDR3 bases are TGCAGTGCTATACTACAGGGGGCGGGTTACGAGCAGTACTTC. The encoded protein is CSAILQGAGYEQYF.

There are a few counts of this clonotype. The chain uses TRBV6-7 and TRBJ2-2; 8 nucleotides line up with TRBD1. TRBV6-7 carries the ORF label, with uncertain function. This CDR3 has 16 amino acids. Trimming removed 5 bases from V and 3 bases from J; junction bases left unmatched: 8. The CDR3, as DNA: TGTGCCAGCAGTCAACCAAAGACAGGGGACACCGGGGAGCTGTTTTTT. Translation: CASSQPKTGDTGELFF.

The V call is TRBV4-3, the J call TRBJ1-2; D remains unclear. The CDR3 runs 15 residues. V was cut by 0 bases and J by 5 bases, with 13 bases left in between. CDR1 LGHNA and CDR2 YSLEER come from the germline V gene. In DNA form, the CDR3 reads TGCGCCAGCAGCCAAGACCTCTGGGCCCGATATGGCTACACCTTC. It yields the protein CASSQDLWARYGYTF.

This clonotype occurred a few times. This chain uses TRBV28 with TRBJ1-1; D gene ambiguous. The CDR3 runs 13 residues. The germline V and J ends were trimmed by 6 bases and 6 bases, with 14 bases remaining between them. From germline, CDR1 is MDHEN and CDR2 SYDVKM. The CDR3 DNA is TGTGCCAGCAGGCAACCCAACCCATCTGAAGCTTTCTTT. Its protein product is CASRQPNPSEAFF.

In its sample, this clonotype was seen a few times. The chain is built from TRBV6-2 or TRBV6-3 and TRBJ1-2; no clear D gene. V lost 5 bases and J lost 7, with 11 bases in between. Germline V gene lookup returns CDR1 MNHEY and CDR2 SVGEGT. This CDR3 spans 12 amino acids. The CDR3 reads CASSLRETGYTF. The CDR3 bases are TGTGCCAGCAGTCTTCGAGAGACTGGCTACACCTTC.

This clonotype was counted between two and nine times. The V call is TRBV20-1, the J call TRBJ2-7; D unresolved. Germline-derived CDR1 and CDR2 are DFQATT and SNEGSKA (reference sequence). V lost 1 base, J lost 3 bases, and 4 bases lay in between. The CDR3 runs 11 residues. CDR3 nucleotides: TGCAGTGCTAGAGGGATCTACGAGCAGTACTTC. Its protein product is CSARGIYEQYF.

This clonotype showed up just once. The rearrangement joins TRBV12-3 or TRBV12-4 to TRBJ2-1; D is unresolved. This CDR3 region has 15 residues. Trimming shortened V by 3 bases and J by 4 bases, and 13 bases separated the two germline ends. CDR3 region: CASSFAPQSYNEQFF. As DNA, the CDR3 is TGTGCCAGCAGTTTTGCGCCCCAATCATACAATGAGCAGTTCTTC.

This clonotype was counted a few times. CDR3 protein: CASSATPRQEQYF. Written as DNA, the CDR3 is TGTGCCAGCAGCGCAACCCCTAGACAGGAACAGTACTTC. The V call is TRBV9, the J call TRBJ2-4; a possible D gene is TRBD1 (6 bases). The CDR3 loop spans 13 amino acids. Germline V gene lookup returns CDR1 SGDLS and CDR2 YYNGEE. V was cut by 3 bases and J by 13 bases, with 17 bases left in between.

This clonotype came up many times. The gene calls are TRBV7-2 and TRBJ2-7, with TRBD2 matching over 9 bases. Trimming cost V 1 base and J 3 bases; bases outside gene matches: 4. Germline V CDR1 and CDR2: SGHTA, FQGNSA. There are 15 residues in the CDR3. CDR3 sequence reads: CASSLVASGNYEQYF. The DNA for the CDR3 is TGTGCCAGCAGCTTAGTGGCTAGCGGGAACTACGAGCAGTACTTC.

This clonotype occurred a few times. CDR3 region: CASSLAVYSDTDTQYF. The DNA of the CDR3 is TGTGCCAGCAGCTTAGCGGTCTATTCAGACACAGATACGCAGTATTTT. The chain recombines TRBV7-6 with TRBJ2-3, with D unclear. Trimming shortened V by 0 bases and J by 2 bases, and 12 bases separated the two germline ends. The CDR3 length is 16 residues. Germline CDR1 reads SGHVS; CDR2 reads FNYEAQ.

This clonotype was seen more than once but under ten times. The chain joins TRBV30 to TRBJ1-1; 8 nucleotides agree with TRBD1. Germline values: CDR1 GTSNPN, CDR2 SVGIG (reference sequence). The CDR3 spans 14 residues. Germline trimming cut 1 base from V and 4 bases from J; bases unmatched to any gene: 5. The CDR3 DNA reads as TGTGCCTGGAGTGCACTAACAGGGGGCACTGAAGCTTTCTTT. This sequence encodes CAWSALTGGTEAFF.

The chain couples TRBV4-3 to TRBJ2-6, with 9 bases that match TRBD2. The V gene end was trimmed by 5 bases and the J gene end by 0 bases; junction bases not matched to a gene: 11. The CDR3 is 19 residues long. The germline CDR1 and CDR2 sequences are LGHNA and YSLEER. DNA of the CDR3: TGCGCCAGCAGCTCCGAAACCCTAGCGGGAAACTCTGGGGCCAACGTCCTGACTTTC. The encoded protein is CASSSETLAGNSGANVLTF.

This clonotype showed up just a few times. The chain links TRBV27 to TRBJ1-5; D ambiguous. Trimming shortened V by 0 bases and J by 6 bases, and 6 bases separated the two germline ends. Per germline, CDR1 MNHEY and CDR2 SMNVEV (reference sequence). This CDR3 has 13 amino acids. The CDR3 coding sequence is TGTGCCAGCAGTTTATCGTACGGTCAGCCCCAGCATTTT. Translated, it gives CASSLSYGQPQHF.

This rearrangement joins TRBV13 to TRBJ2-3; D is perhaps TRBD2 (6 bases). Trimming pared 5 bases from V and 6 bases from J, leaving 24 bases between. This CDR3 comprises 17 residues. Germline CDR1 reads PRHDT; CDR2 reads FYEKMQ (reference sequence). CDR3 DNA: TGTGCCAGCAGCCCCCGGATGGAGACTAGGGAGTGGGATACGCAGTATTTT. Translated: CASSPRMETREWDTQYF.

The chain combines TRBV7-2 with TRBJ2-5; TRBD2 agrees at 9 bases. CDR1 is SGHTA and CDR2 is FQGNSA in the germline V gene. The junction had 7 bases not matched to a gene; V was cut back by 5 bases and J by 0 bases. This CDR3 region has 16 residues. DNA of the CDR3: TGTGCCAGCAGCGCTAGCGGGGCGACGTACCAAGAGACCCAGTACTTC. Its translation: CASSASGATYQETQYF.

This clonotype was seen ten or more times. The V and J genes are TRBV5-1 and TRBJ2-7, with 8 bases that match TRBD1. V shed 0 bases and J 4 bases; nucleotides not matched to a gene: 3. The CDR3 contains 14 residues. Germline CDR1 and CDR2: SGHRS and YFSETQ. CDR3 residues: CASSLDGQGYEQYF. The CDR3 bases are TGCGCCAGCAGCTTGGATGGACAGGGATACGAGCAGTACTTC.

This clonotype has at least ten counts. This sequence joins TRBV20-1 and TRBJ2-3, with 13 bases matching TRBD2. J was trimmed by 2 bases and V by 0 bases; bases with no gene match: 2. This CDR3 comprises 16 residues. CDR1 DFQATT and CDR2 SNEGSKA come from the germline V gene (reference sequence). Here the CDR3 DNA reads TGCAGTGCTAGAGAAGGACTAGCGGGAGACACAGATACGCAGTATTTT. This gives the protein CSAREGLAGDTDTQYF.

In this sample, this clonotype turned up many times. This rearrangement joins TRBV5-1 to TRBJ2-3, with 10 positions matching TRBD1. The length of the CDR3 is 19 residues. Trimming at V came to 1 base and at J to 4 bases, leaving 15 bases not matched to a gene. Germline assignment: CDR1 SGHRS and CDR2 YFSETQ. The CDR3 bases are TGCGCCAGCAGCTTGTGGGGGCACTCTGGACAGGGGGGCCCAGATACGCAGTATTTT. This codes for CASSLWGHSGQGGPDTQYF.

This clonotype was observed many times. V and J are TRBV27 and TRBJ2-5, with TRBD2 matching 15 bases. CDR3 length equals 16 residues. V dropped 0 bases and J dropped 4; count of bases not matched to a gene: 0. Germline assignment: CDR1 MNHEY and CDR2 SMNVEV (reference sequence). In DNA, the CDR3 is TGTGCCAGCAGTTTATCGGGACTAGCGGGGGGAGAGACCCAGTACTTC. Its protein product is CASSLSGLAGGETQYF.

V usage is TRBV28 and J usage is TRBJ2-7; 9 positions match TRBD2. This CDR3 comprises 15 residues. The V segment lost 5 bases and the J segment 5 bases; nucleotides outside the gene matches: 10. Germline CDR1 reads MDHEN; CDR2 reads SYDVKM. The CDR3 here is CASSPGLANSHEQYF. CDR3 nucleotide sequence: TGTGCCAGCAGTCCGGGACTAGCCAACAGCCACGAGCAGTACTTC.

The CDR3 DNA reads as TGCAGTGCTAGTGACGGCGGGGGGGCCTACAATGAGCAGTTCTTC. Translation gives CSASDGGGAYNEQFF. The chain uses TRBV20-1 and TRBJ2-1; 9 bases are a match to TRBD2. The CDR3 length is 15 residues. V lost 3 bases to trimming and J lost 2 bases; unmatched junction nucleotides: 5. CDR1 is DFQATT, CDR2 SNEGSKA, per germline (reference sequence).

This chain's CDR3 is CASSYGQFNEQFF. In nucleotides, the CDR3 is TGTGCCAGCAGCTACGGACAGTTCAATGAGCAGTTCTTC. The rearrangement joins TRBV3-1 to TRBJ2-1, with a weak D call TRBD1 (6 bases). CDR1 and CDR2 (germline): LGHDT, YNNKEL (reference sequence). Trimming shortened V by 5 bases and J by 6 bases, and 11 bases separated the two germline ends. The CDR3 totals 13 residues.

The gene calls are TRBV20-1 and TRBJ2-7, with 8 bases lining up with TRBD1. Trimming at V came to 8 bases and at J to 5 bases, leaving 11 bases not matched to a gene. From germline, CDR1 is DFQATT and CDR2 SNEGSKA (reference sequence). This CDR3 region has 13 residues. This CDR3 is CSSMDRVSNEQYF. The CDR3 bases are TGCAGTTCAATGGACAGGGTATCGAACGAGCAGTACTTC.

The chain is built from TRBV5-1 and TRBJ1-2; D call uncertain. This CDR3 is 14 amino acids long. Germline lookup yields CDR1 SGHRS and CDR2 YFSETQ. V was trimmed by 1 base and J by 8 bases, leaving 15 bases between them. This CDR3 reads CASSLRSGEDGYTF. DNA for the CDR3: TGCGCCAGCAGCTTGAGGAGCGGTGAAGACGGCTACACCTTC. The complete variable domain, with remaining parts taken from reference TRBV5-1 and TRBJ1-2, reads KAGVTQTPRYLIKTRGQQVTLSCSPISGHRSVSWYQQTPGQGLQFLFEYFSETQRNKGNFPGRFSGRQFSNSRSEMNVSTLELGDSALYLCASSLRSGEDGYTFGSGTRLTVV.